Included here is one TCR beta chain sequence, with context. Its antigen remains unidentified. These data are taken from a study of Ad26.COV2.S vaccination and SARS-CoV-2 variants. General study points: After vaccination, reports described spike-specific CD8+ and CD4+ T cell responses as showing substantial breadth. Using TCR breadth and depth analyses may have led to underestimated total T cell responses. The placebo group had lower spike-specific TCR breadth than the vaccine recipients did.

The germline V gene encodes CDR1 SGHTA and CDR2 FQGNSA. V dropped 6 bases and J dropped 4; count of bases not matched to a gene: 8. The CDR3 is made up of 14 amino acids. The table came from immunoSEQ multiplex PCR; TCRdb's copy has only in-frame clones and leaves some out. The sample records fewer than 50,000 clones, approximately 83% being singletons. The gene calls are TRBV7-2 and TRBJ1-2; 7 nucleotides line up with TRBD1. This receptor was obtained from a human donor who had recovered from COVID-19. This specimen consisted of peripheral blood, obtained after recovery from COVID-19. CDR3 amino acids: CASRTRGRAYGYTF. The CDR3 DNA is TGTGCCAGCAGAACTAGGGGGCGGGCCTATGGCTACACCTTC. Looking up the rest from reference TRBV7-2 and TRBJ1-2 gives the full variable domain: GAGVSQSPSNKVTEKGKDVELRCDPISGHTALYWYRQSLGQGLEFLIYFQGNSAPDKSGLPSDRFSAERTGGSVSTLTIQRTQQEDSAVYLCASRTRGRAYGYTFGSGTRLTVV.